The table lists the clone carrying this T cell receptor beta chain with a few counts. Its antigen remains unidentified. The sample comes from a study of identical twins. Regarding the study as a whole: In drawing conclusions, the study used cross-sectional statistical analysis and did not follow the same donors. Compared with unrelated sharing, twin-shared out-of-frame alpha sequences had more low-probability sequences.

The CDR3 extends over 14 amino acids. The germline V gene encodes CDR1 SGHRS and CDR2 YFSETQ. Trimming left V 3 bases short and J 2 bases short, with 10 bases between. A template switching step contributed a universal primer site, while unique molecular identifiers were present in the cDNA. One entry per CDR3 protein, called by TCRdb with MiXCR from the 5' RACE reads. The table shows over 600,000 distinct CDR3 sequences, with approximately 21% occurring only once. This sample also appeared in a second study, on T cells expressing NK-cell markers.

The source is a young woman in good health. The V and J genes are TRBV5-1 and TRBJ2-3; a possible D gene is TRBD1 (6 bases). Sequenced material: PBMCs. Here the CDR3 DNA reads TGCGCCAGCAGCTCCTCAGGGGACACAGATACGCAGTATTTT. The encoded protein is CASSSSGDTDTQYF. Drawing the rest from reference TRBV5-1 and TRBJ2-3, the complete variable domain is KAGVTQTPRYLIKTRGQQVTLSCSPISGHRSVSWYQQTPGQGLQFLFEYFSETQRNKGNFPGRFSGRQFSNSRSEMNVSTLELGDSALYLCASSSSGDTDTQYFGPGTRLTVL.